This T cell receptor beta chain was recorded in a study of T-cell reconstitution after alpha-beta-depleted transplantation in children. The germline CDR1 and CDR2 sequences are MNHEY and SVGEGT. V shed 10 bases and J shed 11 bases, with 17 bases lying between them. The CDR3 has 11 residues. Unique molecular identifiers were incorporated during preparation of the TCRbeta library. TCRdb itself ran the PCR reads through MiXCR, one entry per CDR3 protein. Here the sample spans 500,000 to 600,000 distinct CDR3 sequences, approximately 32% being singletons. The genes are TRBV6-2 or TRBV6-3 and TRBJ1-1; D perhaps matches TRBD1 (6 bases). Source: PBMCs from the stem cell graft donor, taken from the stem cell graft. This sequence originates from a human donor who donated a stem cell graft to a child with aplastic anemia. CDR3 nucleotide sequence: TGTGCCACCTCAGACGGGGGCACGGCTTTCTTT. This translates into CATSDGGTAFF.